These 8 T cell receptor beta chains were sequenced from one sample in a study of radiotherapy plus CTLA-4 blockade in lung cancer. The method was immunoSEQ multiplex PCR; TCRdb's version includes in-frame clones alone and lacks a portion of them. The sample carries about 98,000 clones, roughly four fifths recorded once. The source was peripheral blood, collected from a patient treated with radiotherapy plus ipilimumab. The origin of the receptors is a human donor with non-small cell lung cancer who had a partial response to radiotherapy plus ipilimumab.

The chain uses TRBV2 and TRBJ2-3; D unclear. CDR3 length equals 13 residues. Germline assignment: CDR1 SNHLY and CDR2 FYNNEI. The V end was cut by 2 bases, the J end by 2 bases, with 5 bases between. Here the CDR3 reads CASSEPFTDTQYF. In DNA, the CDR3 is TGTGCCAGCAGTGAACCTTTCACAGATACGCAGTATTTT.

The rearrangement links TRBV28 to TRBJ1-4, with 7 bases that match TRBD1. CDR3 length: 13 residues. Losses at the gene ends were 5 bases for V and 7 bases for J; bases not matched to a gene: 4. Germline-derived CDR1 and CDR2 are MDHEN and SYDVKM. The CDR3 sequence is CASSRGRGEKLFF. The CDR3 DNA follows: TGTGCCAGCAGTAGGGGGCGCGGTGAAAAACTGTTTTTT.

This rearrangement joins TRBV29-1 to TRBJ2-5; 9 bases match TRBD2. The CDR3 length is 13 residues. The V gene end was trimmed by 3 bases and the J gene end by 7 bases; junction bases not matched to a gene: 6. The V gene's germline CDR1 is SQVTM and CDR2 ANQGSEA. CDR3 in DNA: TGCAGCGTTGACGCTAGCGGGATTGGGACCCAGTACTTC. It translates to CSVDASGIGTQYF.

Only a few counts were recorded for this clone. This CDR3 reads CASSHFGTENEKLFF. CDR3 sequence (DNA): TGTGCCAGCAGCCACTTCGGGACAGAGAATGAAAAACTGTTTTTT. This sequence joins TRBV5-6 and TRBJ1-4; 7 bases line up with TRBD1. Germline CDR1 and CDR2: SGHDT and YYEEEE. V gave up 4 bases and J gave up 5 bases; unmatched junction bases: 8. CDR3 length: 15 amino acids.

The chain uses TRBV7-8 and TRBJ2-7; possibly TRBD2 for D (5 bases). From germline, CDR1 is SGHVS and CDR2 FQNEAQ. The V gene lost 5 bases and the J gene lost 3 bases, with 11 bases spanning the gap. The CDR3 has 13 amino acids. The CDR3 sequence is CASSPDGGYEQYF. Written as DNA, the CDR3 is TGTGCCAGCAGCCCGGACGGAGGCTACGAGCAGTACTTC.

The chain combines TRBV7-2 with TRBJ1-2, with 7 bases fitting TRBD1. V dropped 0 bases and J dropped 4; count of bases not matched to a gene: 14. CDR1 is SGHTA, CDR2 FQGNSA, per germline. This CDR3 spans 18 amino acids. The DNA for the CDR3 is TGTGCCAGCAGCTTAGCGCATGTTATAGGGGGCCCCGGCTATGGCTACACCTTC. Its translation: CASSLAHVIGGPGYGYTF. The full variable domain, with the rest looked up from reference TRBV7-2 and TRBJ1-2, is GAGVSQSPSNKVTEKGKDVELRCDPISGHTALYWYRQSLGQGLEFLIYFQGNSAPDKSGLPSDRFSAERTGGSVSTLTIQRTQQEDSAVYLCASSLAHVIGGPGYGYTFGSGTRLTVV.

The rearrangement uses TRBV7-6 and TRBJ1-5, with TRBD1 as a possible D gene (5 bases). The ends were cut back, 1 base at V and 7 bases at J, with 8 bases in the middle. Looked up from germline, CDR1 is SGHVS and CDR2 is FNYEAQ. CDR3 length equals 13 residues. The CDR3 loop reads CASSLGRGQPQHF. The CDR3 nucleotides read TGTGCCAGCAGCTTAGGTCGGGGGCAGCCCCAGCATTTT.

This chain joins TRBV7-3 and TRBJ2-1; D gene ambiguous. The CDR3 consists of 12 residues. The ends were cut back, 4 bases at V and 9 bases at J, with 10 bases in the middle. Germline lookup yields CDR1 SGHTA and CDR2 FQGTGA. CDR3 nucleotide sequence: TGTGCCAGCAGCTCCTCCTACGGTGAGCAGTTCTTC. Its translation: CASSSSYGEQFF.